These T cell receptor beta chains were read from a single sample in a study of regulatory T cells in long-lasting Graves disease. TCRdb analysed the multiplex PCR reads with MiXCR anew, one entry per CDR3 protein. This sample has more than 400,000 distinct CDR3 sequences, with about 16% found just once. These data were also filed under a second study, of T cells in Graves' hyperthyroidism and ophthalmopathy.

Here the sequenced sample was peripheral blood mononuclear cells (PBMCs), taken at new diagnosis, from a patient treated with antithyroid drugs. The receptors were sampled from a man aged 40-49 years with Graves disease. The CDR3 runs from the conserved cysteine through the conserved F or W. D genes are given only for firm matches. The size of a clone is reported for some rows only, either as once, few or many, or as a class for expanded clones.

>TRBJ2-7|TRBV7-9|few|-
CASSFRQDYEQYF
TGTGCCAGCAGTTTCAGACAGGACTACGAGCAGTACTTC
>TRBJ1-3|TRBV18|many|-
CASWKESGNTIYF
TGTGCCAGCTGGAAGGAGTCTGGAAACACCATATATTTT
>TRBJ2-7|TRBV30|few|-
CAWSDRSHEQYF
TGTGCCTGGAGCGACAGGAGCCACGAGCAGTACTTC
>TRBJ2-1|TRBV12-3/TRBV12-4|many|-
CASGGGGNEQFF
TGTGCCAGCGGCGGAGGGGGCAATGAGCAGTTCTTC
>TRBJ2-3|TRBV7-3|many|-
CASSPYSSTDTQYF
TGTGCCAGCAGCCCATACTCTAGCACAGATACGCAGTATTTT
>TRBJ1-4|TRBV20-1|few|-
CSAPRTNEKLFF
TGCAGTGCACCCCGCACTAATGAAAAACTGTTTTTT
>TRBJ2-5|TRBV18|-|-
CASSPPSAGSEEAQYF
TGTGCCAGCTCACCACCTTCGGCAGGGAGCGAAGAGGCCCAGTACTTC
>TRBJ2-3|TRBV5-1|few|-
CASRTQGPGTDTQYF
TGCGCCAGCAGGACGCAGGGGCCCGGCACAGATACGCAGTATTTT
>TRBJ2-3|TRBV6-1|few|TRBD1
CAGSERDRGRLDTQYF
TGTGCCGGCAGTGAGAGGGACAGGGGGCGGTTGGATACGCAGTATTTT
>TRBJ2-1|TRBV5-1|many|-
CASSLQEASSYNEQFF
TGCGCCAGCAGCCTCCAGGAGGCCAGCTCCTACAATGAGCAGTTCTTC
>TRBJ2-7|TRBV5-1|many|-
CASSFSTNEQYF
TGCGCCAGCAGTTTTTCCACGAACGAGCAGTACTTC
>TRBJ2-2|TRBV18|few|-
CASSVGLTGELFF
TGTGCCAGCTCAGTGGGACTCACCGGGGAGCTGTTTTTT
>TRBJ2-1|TRBV10-2|-|-
CASSESGGSFYNVQFF
TGCGCCAGCAGTGAGTCAGGGGGATCATTCTACAATGTGCAGTTCTTC
>TRBJ2-3|TRBV28|once|-
CANSPTGKPGTQYF
TGTGCCAACAGCCCAACAGGGAAACCGGGTACGCAGTATTTT
>TRBJ2-1|TRBV2|many|TRBD2
CASVAGGSSYNEQFF
TGTGCCAGCGTAGCGGGAGGGAGCTCCTACAATGAGCAGTTCTTC
>TRBJ2-2|TRBV28|many|-
CASSLYAASGTGELFF
TGTGCCAGCAGTTTATACGCCGCGAGTGGCACCGGGGAGCTGTTTTTT
>TRBJ2-1|TRBV5-4|many|TRBD2
CASSWTSGPLNEQFF
TGTGCCAGCAGCTGGACTAGCGGGCCCCTCAATGAGCAGTTCTTC
>TRBJ1-1|TRBV6-1|many|-
CASSARGAGTEAFF
TGTGCCAGCAGTGCCCGGGGGGCAGGCACTGAAGCTTTCTTT
>TRBJ2-7|TRBV12-3/TRBV12-4|many|TRBD1
CASSLAGTGVYEQYF
TGTGCCAGCAGTTTAGCCGGGACAGGGGTCTACGAGCAGTACTTC
>TRBJ1-1|TRBV7-2|-|-
CASSSEGRGTEAFF
TGTGCCAGCAGCTCAGAGGGACGCGGCACTGAAGCTTTCTTT
>TRBJ2-2|TRBV5-1|-|-
CASSLVAPGELFF
TGCGCCAGCAGCTTGGTAGCTCCCGGGGAGCTGTTTTTT
>TRBJ2-1|TRBV20-1|few|-
CSAKPQGAGEQFF
TGCAGTGCTAAACCTCAAGGAGCCGGTGAGCAGTTCTTC
>TRBJ1-5|TRBV6-1|few|TRBD1
CASSRTGGFSQPQHF
TGTGCCAGCAGCCGGACAGGGGGGTTCAGTCAGCCCCAGCATTTT
>TRBJ2-7|TRBV5-1|many|TRBD1
CASNLGQGRSYEQYF
TGCGCCAGCAACTTAGGACAGGGTCGCTCCTACGAGCAGTACTTC
>TRBJ2-7|TRBV30|-|-
CAWSPDTTYEQYF
TGTGCCTGGAGCCCCGACACAACCTACGAGCAGTACTTC
>TRBJ2-1|TRBV19|-|-
CASNDMYNEQFF
TGTGCCAGTAATGACATGTACAATGAGCAGTTCTTC
>TRBJ1-5|TRBV19|-|-
CASRTKGTSNQPQHF
TGTGCCAGTAGGACCAAAGGGACATCCAATCAGCCCCAGCATTTT
>TRBJ2-4|TRBV5-1|once|TRBD1
CASSTGEQGALDIQYF
TGCGCCAGCAGCACGGGAGAACAGGGGGCGCTGGACATTCAGTACTTC
>TRBJ1-1|TRBV12-3/TRBV12-4|many|-
CASSLRANTEAFF
TGTGCCAGCAGTTTACGTGCGAACACTGAAGCTTTCTTT
>TRBJ1-1|TRBV3-1|many|-
CASSLFMNTEAFF
TGTGCCAGCAGCCTATTTATGAACACTGAAGCTTTCTTT
>TRBJ2-7|TRBV2|few|TRBD1
CASMGQEFYEQYF
TGTGCCAGCATGGGACAGGAGTTCTACGAGCAGTACTTC
>TRBJ2-7|TRBV6-5|many|TRBD2
CASSYAGVGSYEQYF
TGTGCCAGCAGTTATGCGGGGGTTGGATCCTACGAGCAGTACTTC
>TRBJ1-5|TRBV2|-|-
CASSMPGHGRDAQHF
TGTGCCAGCAGCATGCCGGGGCACGGAAGGGATGCCCAGCATTTT
>TRBJ2-7|TRBV28|many|-
CASTTRYEQYF
TGTGCCAGCACCACGAGATACGAGCAGTACTTC
>TRBJ1-4|TRBV27|few|-
CASSFSSTNEKLFF
TGTGCCAGCAGTTTTTCAAGCACTAATGAAAAACTGTTTTTT
>TRBJ1-1|TRBV4-2|-|-
CASSQGRGRRPTEAFF
TGTGCCAGCAGCCAAGGTCGGGGCCGACGACCCACTGAAGCTTTCTTT
>TRBJ1-3|TRBV27|-|-
CASSFRLGNTIYF
TGTGCCAGCAGTTTTCGACTTGGAAACACCATATATTTT
>TRBJ1-6|TRBV9|-|TRBD1
CASSATGTGESPLHF
TGTGCCAGCAGCGCAACCGGGACAGGGGAATCACCCCTCCACTTT
>TRBJ2-3|TRBV24-1|few|TRBD2
CATSDTTSGYTDTQYF
TGTGCCACCAGTGATACGACTAGCGGATACACAGATACGCAGTATTTT
>TRBJ2-5|TRBV12-3/TRBV12-4|many|-
CASSPSGGAQTQYF
TGTGCCAGCAGTCCTAGTGGGGGGGCACAGACCCAGTACTTC
>TRBJ1-5|TRBV20-1|-|TRBD1
CSARGDRDNQPQHF
TGCAGTGCTAGAGGGGACAGGGACAATCAGCCCCAGCATTTT
>TRBJ2-5|TRBV2|many|-
CVSSAGTYQETQYF
TGTGTTTCGTCGGCAGGGACTTACCAAGAGACCCAGTACTTC
>TRBJ2-1|TRBV5-1|-|-
CASSVGLALYNEQFF
TGTGCCAGCAGCGTAGGTCTAGCGCTTTACAATGAGCAGTTCTTC
>TRBJ2-7|TRBV28|once|-
CASSFRGGTYEQYF
TGTGCCAGCAGTTTCCGCGGCGGAACCTACGAGCAGTACTTC
>TRBJ2-1|TRBV27|many|TRBD2
CASSSGGLSSYNEQFF
TGTGCCAGCAGTTCGGGGGGACTCAGCTCCTACAATGAGCAGTTCTTC
>TRBJ2-1|TRBV3-1|many|-
CASSLIQGMGVEQFF
TGTGCCAGCAGCCTAATCCAGGGAATGGGGGTTGAGCAGTTCTTC
>TRBJ1-2|TRBV28|-|TRBD1
CASSLTAPGTANYGYTF
TGTGCCAGCAGTTTAACGGCCCCGGGGACAGCCAACTATGGCTACACCTTC